This T cell receptor beta chain was captured in a study of T cell responses to AZD1222 COVID-19 vaccine. The wider study: Analysis merged second doses at about 4 or about 12 weeks. Study observations and caveats: The number of AZD1222 recipients seropositive at baseline was only five to seven. Spike-specific TCR breadth and depth went up after people got two AZD1222 doses.

This clone has just a few counts. What it binds is not known. Looked up from germline, CDR1 is KGHDR and CDR2 is SFDVKD. The CDR3 spans 14 residues. Trimming cost V 2 bases and J 9 bases, with 13 bases left between them. Profiling relied on immunoSEQ multiplex PCR, and the TCRdb table lists in-frame clones only, not all of them. This table holds 140,000 to 150,000 clones, over 90% found once. The receptor comes from an adult in good health. J is TRBJ1-5 and V is TRBV24-1; a possible D gene is TRBD1 (6 bases). Here the sequenced sample was peripheral blood, taken on day 0 of AZD1222 vaccination. The CDR3 reads CATSDSRGWRPQHF. The CDR3 coding sequence is TGTGCCACCAGTGATTCCAGGGGTTGGAGGCCCCAGCATTTT.